This TCR beta chain was obtained from a study of shared clonotypes between healthy human individuals. Only in-frame clones appear in the TCRdb table, and some are missing; sequencing was by immunoSEQ multiplex PCR. The data hold around 95,000 clones, with roughly two thirds observed a single time. To note about this clone: Its target is not known.

Overall study results and limits: All-four-donor shared clonotypes had higher generation probabilities than non-shared clonotypes did. Only blood was sampled, and tissue TCR repertoires likely differ from blood ones.

The length of the CDR3 is 16 residues. With 5 bases clipped from V and 1 base from J, the junction kept 5 bases outside the gene matches. Germline lookup yields CDR1 SGHTA and CDR2 FQGNSA. V is TRBV7-2 and J is TRBJ2-7; the match to TRBD2 covers 13 bases. The source of this sequence is a young man in good health. The material sequenced was memory CD8+ T cells sorted from blood. Subset noted: CD45RO+ cells pooled with CCR7-negative TemRA cells. The CDR3 DNA is TGTGCCAGCAGCCAGACTAGCGGGAGGCCTTCCTACGAGCAGTACTTC. The encoded protein is CASSQTSGRPSYEQYF.